This TCR beta chain was recovered during a study of shared clonotypes between healthy human individuals. Study information: Researchers assigned three CD4 naive, three CD4 memory, two CD8 naive and one CD8 memory plate to each donor. The study's findings and limits: In contrast to clonotypes shared by all four donors, non-shared clonotypes had lower generation probabilities. Larger estimated richness was generally recorded for naive subsets relative to memory subsets.

This clone was seen once. Antigen: not known. The assay was immunoSEQ multiplex PCR, and TCRdb's table has in-frame clones only and misses some. The sample lists a few million clones, over 90% seen once, with 0.3% to 0.4% in the top ten. The split of CD4+ cells yielded CD45RA+ naive and CD45RA-negative memory subsets. The source is a man younger than 35 in good health. Some clones in this sample may be carry-over from other donors' samples. The specimen sequenced was naive CD4+ T cells from PBMCs. Subset in this sample: CD45RA+ positively selected.

The CDR3 nucleotides are TGTGCCAGCAGCTTTTCCTACAGCCGCACAGATACGCAGTATTTT. Translating it yields CASSFSYSRTDTQYF. V is TRBV11-3 and J is TRBJ2-3; the D is unclear. Per the germline V gene, CDR1 is SGHNT and CDR2 is YENEEA. Trimming took 3 bases from V and 1 from J, leaving 11 bases between them. The CDR3 contains 15 residues.